The 23 T cell receptor beta chains given below trace back to one sample, sequenced in a study of cytomegalovirus exposure and HLA in healthy donors (dated by TCRdb to the late 2010s). The library came from the immunoSEQ multiplex PCR assay. A mixture of 60 forward primers for TCR Vbeta segments and 13 reverse primers for TCR Jbeta segments was used in the multiplex PCR. The table was pulled from immuneACCESS by TCRdb, which kept in-frame rearrangements only. Such tables lose some clones; where checked, under half of the loss comes from unresolved V genes, and the rest has no known cause. This sample is represented by 100,000 to 150,000 clones; 82% of them were singletons. Of the sample, roughly 2.5% is held by the ten largest clones. Material for sequencing was PBMCs. These receptors all come from a boy aged 2 to 10 in good health and CMV-seronegative.

This rearrangement joins TRBV9 to TRBJ1-5; tentatively, D is TRBD1 (5 bases). V lost 3 bases and J lost 2, with 9 bases in between. In germline, CDR1 is SGDLS, CDR2 YYNGEE. The CDR3 is made up of 14 amino acids. The CDR3 DNA sequence: TGTGCCAGCAGCGCGGGAGGGGGCAATCAGCCCCAGCATTTT. It yields the protein CASSAGGGNQPQHF.

The chain links TRBV7-9 to TRBJ2-3, with 9 bases aligning to TRBD1. This CDR3 comprises 16 residues. Germline V gives CDR1 SEHNR, CDR2 FQNEAQ (reference sequence). After removal of 3 bases from V and 2 bases from J, the junction contained 6 bases not matched to a gene. CDR3 region: CASSFPDRGLTDTQYF. The CDR3 DNA reads as TGTGCCAGCAGCTTTCCGGACAGGGGCCTCACAGATACGCAGTATTTT.

This chain connects TRBV4-2 to TRBJ2-5; maybe TRBD2 (6 bases). The CDR3 consists of 15 residues. Trimming left V 1 base short and J 2 bases short, with 11 bases between. Germline lookup yields CDR1 LGHNA and CDR2 YNFKEQ. CDR3 sequence reads: CASSQVDSGQETQYF. The CDR3 DNA is TGTGCCAGCAGCCAAGTGGATAGCGGACAAGAGACCCAGTACTTC.

The chain has TRBV7-9 and TRBJ2-3; TRBD2 agrees at 11 bases. This CDR3 comprises 15 residues. Germline CDR1 and CDR2: SEHNR and FQNEAQ (reference sequence). The V gene end was trimmed by 7 bases and the J gene end by 5 bases; junction bases not matched to a gene: 8. CDR3: CASKGLAALGDTQYF. CDR3 DNA: TGTGCCAGCAAGGGACTAGCGGCCTTAGGAGATACGCAGTATTTT.

V usage is TRBV19 and J usage is TRBJ1-5, with D unclear. Germline-derived CDR1 and CDR2 are LNHDA and SQIVND (reference sequence). With 3 bases removed from V and 3 bases from J, the gap between germline ends came to 3 bases. The CDR3 extends over 12 amino acids. DNA of the CDR3: TGTGCCAGTAGTATCCTCAATCAGCCCCAGCATTTT. Translated, it gives CASSILNQPQHF.

The chain combines TRBV9 with TRBJ2-5, with D perhaps matching TRBD2 (6 bases). Germline loops: CDR1 SGDLS, CDR2 YYNGEE. CDR3 length equals 15 residues. Trimming cost V 0 bases and J 5 bases, with 14 bases left between them. The CDR3 here is CASSVGGDLGETQYF. The CDR3 coding sequence is TGTGCCAGCAGCGTAGGGGGGGATTTGGGGGAGACCCAGTACTTC.

CDR3 amino acids: CAWSVQGGFGLSHEQFF. The CDR3 nucleotides are TGTGCCTGGAGTGTACAGGGGGGGTTTGGGTTGTCCCATGAGCAGTTCTTC. The chain is built from TRBV30 and TRBJ2-1; D is possibly TRBD1 (8 bases). Germline V lookup: CDR1 GTSNPN, CDR2 SVGIG (reference sequence). This CDR3 contains 17 residues. Trimming pared 0 bases from V and 8 bases from J, leaving 23 bases between.

This rearrangement joins TRBV30 to TRBJ2-2, with D uncertain. The CDR3 extends over 12 amino acids. Germline lookup yields CDR1 GTSNPN and CDR2 SVGIG (reference sequence). V lost 1 base to trimming and J lost 6 bases, with 6 bases between them. CDR3 in DNA: TGTGCCTGGAGTGAGAGTGCCGGGGAGCTGTTTTTT. Its translation is CAWSESAGELFF.

This chain joins TRBV6-1 and TRBJ2-3, with 7 positions matching TRBD1. The CDR3 spans 17 residues. The germline gives CDR1 MNHNS, CDR2 SASEGT. Trimming removed 0 bases from V and 3 bases from J; junction bases left unmatched: 9. The CDR3 nucleotides read TGTGCCAGCAGTGAAGCGGGGGTGACAGGGAGAACAGATACGCAGTATTTT. It yields the protein CASSEAGVTGRTDTQYF.

The rearrangement links TRBV15 to TRBJ1-2; TRBD1 matches 7 bases. Germline lookup yields CDR1 LNHNV and CDR2 YYDKDF (reference sequence). The V segment lost 0 bases and the J segment 8 bases; nucleotides outside the gene matches: 3. The CDR3 is 13 residues long. The CDR3 reads CATSRDRGGGYTF. CDR3 nucleotide sequence: TGTGCCACCAGCAGAGATCGAGGGGGCGGCTACACCTTC. The full variable domain, completed using reference TRBV15 and TRBJ1-2, is DAMVIQNPRYQVTQFGKPVTLSCSQTLNHNVMYWYQQKSSQAPKLLFHYYDKDFNNEADTPDNFQSRRPNTSFCFLDIRSPGLGDTAMYLCATSRDRGGGYTFGSGTRLTVV.

In regard to this clone: The junction departs from germline at one end; a sequencing error may be responsible. The rearrangement links TRBV25-1 to TRBJ2-2, with D unresolved. CDR3 length: 13 amino acids. Germline V gives CDR1 MGHDK, CDR2 SYGVNS. In nucleotides, the CDR3 is TGTGCCAGCTGTGACACGAACACCGGGGAGCTGTTTTTT. Amino acid sequence: CASCDTNTGELFF.

The chain recombines TRBV15 with TRBJ1-1, with D hard to call. This CDR3 is built from 13 residues. Trimming took 9 bases from V and 0 from J, leaving 11 bases between them. CDR1 and CDR2 from the germline V gene are LNHNV and YYDKDF (reference sequence). This chain's CDR3 is CATPRSLNTEAFF. In DNA form, the CDR3 reads TGTGCCACTCCCCGCAGTTTGAACACTGAAGCTTTCTTT.

This clone was picked up one time. The chain uses TRBV2 and TRBJ1-1; 7 bases line up with TRBD1. This CDR3 region has 15 residues. In germline, CDR1 is SNHLY, CDR2 FYNNEI. V was pared by 4 bases and J by 3 bases, with 8 bases of the junction left unmatched. The CDR3 DNA reads as TGTGCCAGCAGTGTAGGGGGCGTTCGGCACACTGAAGCTTTCTTT. Residues: CASSVGGVRHTEAFF.

The genes are TRBV25-1 and TRBJ2-2, with D perhaps TRBD1 (6 bases). The CDR3 has 15 amino acids. Per germline, CDR1 MGHDK and CDR2 SYGVNS. V lost 3 bases and J lost 2, with 10 bases in between. The CDR3 coding sequence is TGTGCCAGCAGTGATGACAGGCTCAACACCGGGGAGCTGTTTTTT. It is translated as CASSDDRLNTGELFF.

This rearrangement joins TRBV5-1 to TRBJ2-3; TRBD2 might be the D (6 bases). The V end lost 1 base, the J end lost 1 base, and 10 bases lay between the germline ends. The CDR3 consists of 15 residues. The germline gives CDR1 SGHRS, CDR2 YFSETQ. The CDR3 reads CASSLTGEGTDTQYF. The CDR3, as DNA: TGCGCCAGCAGCTTGACCGGGGAGGGCACAGATACGCAGTATTTT. The entire variable domain, with the rest obtained from reference TRBV5-1 and TRBJ2-3, is as follows: KAGVTQTPRYLIKTRGQQVTLSCSPISGHRSVSWYQQTPGQGLQFLFEYFSETQRNKGNFPGRFSGRQFSNSRSEMNVSTLELGDSALYLCASSLTGEGTDTQYFGPGTRLTVL.

This clone was recorded once. The rearrangement joins TRBV6-5 to TRBJ2-1, with a tentative D call TRBD2 (5 bases). The CDR3 is made up of 16 amino acids. CDR1 MNHEY and CDR2 SVGAGI come from the germline V gene. V gave up 0 bases and J gave up 12 bases, with 21 bases separating them. This chain's CDR3 is CASSYSRSGVQEGQFF. The CDR3 DNA sequence: TGTGCCAGCAGTTACTCACGGTCCGGGGTCCAAGAGGGGCAGTTCTTC.

The gene calls are TRBV5-1 and TRBJ2-3; no firm D call. V was pared by 5 bases and J by 13 bases, with 17 bases between. Germline V gives CDR1 SGHRS, CDR2 YFSETQ. This CDR3 has 12 residues. The CDR3 nucleotides read TGCGCCAGCAGTGCTCCGGGTCCATCTAAGTATTTT. This translates into CASSAPGPSKYF.

This rearrangement joins TRBV19 to TRBJ2-1, with 9 positions matching TRBD2. Germline V gives CDR1 LNHDA, CDR2 SQIVND (reference sequence). V gave up 1 base and J gave up 3 bases; unmatched junction bases: 4. CDR3 length: 16 residues. The CDR3 is CASSIGLAGLYNEQFF. The DNA of the CDR3 is TGTGCCAGTAGTATAGGGCTAGCGGGACTCTACAATGAGCAGTTCTTC.

The chain uses TRBV4-3 and TRBJ1-2; TRBD1 aligns across 9 bases. The V gene's germline CDR1 is LGHNA and CDR2 YSLEER. This CDR3 is 16 amino acids long. The J segment lost 3 bases and the V segment lost 0 bases, leaving 5 bases of the junction unmatched. The CDR3 nucleotides read TGCGCCAGCAGCCAAGAATGGGACAGGGCGGACTATGGCTACACCTTC. It specifies CASSQEWDRADYGYTF.

V gene TRBV4-2 combines with J gene TRBJ1-2; 7 nucleotides align to TRBD1. Germline trimming cut 3 bases from V and 5 bases from J; bases unmatched to any gene: 9. The length of the CDR3 is 15 residues. CDR1 and CDR2 from the germline V gene are LGHNA and YNFKEQ. For the CDR3, the DNA is TGTGCCAGCAGCCAGGATCGAACAGGGGCGTATGGCTACACCTTC. Its protein product is CASSQDRTGAYGYTF.

The chain is built from TRBV6-1 and TRBJ2-5; 9 bases fit TRBD1. The V and J ends lost 6 bases and 3 bases, in that order; junction bases with no gene match: 11. The germline V gene encodes CDR1 MNHNS and CDR2 SASEGT. This CDR3 comprises 16 residues. CDR3 in DNA: TGTGCCAGCAGCGAAACAGGGGGCTGGATGGAAGAGACCCAGTACTTC. Translated: CASSETGGWMEETQYF.

The J gene is TRBJ2-7, the V gene TRBV4-3, with unresolved D. Trimming left V 5 bases short and J 4 bases short, with 6 bases between. The germline V gene encodes CDR1 LGHNA and CDR2 YSLEER. The CDR3 has 11 residues. The CDR3 DNA follows: TGCGCCAGCAGCGACGGGTACGAGCAGTACTTC. Translating gives CASSDGYEQYF.

The sample holds a few counts of this clone. The chain joins TRBV2 to TRBJ2-1; TRBD2 might be the D (7 bases). V was clipped by 7 bases and J by 7 bases, with 17 bases between them. Germline-derived CDR1 and CDR2 are SNHLY and FYNNEI. The CDR3 is 14 amino acids. For the CDR3, the DNA is TGTGCCAGCACCGTGGGGGGGCGAGGGAATGAGCAGTTCTTC. It encodes CASTVGGRGNEQFF.